A single sample gave rise to the 22 T cell receptor beta chains below, sequenced in a study of cytomegalovirus exposure and HLA in healthy donors. Use of 60 Vbeta and 13 Jbeta primers characterized the PCR. Using immunoSEQ multiplex PCR, the repertoire was profiled, and TCRdb retains in-frame clones only, with some absent. The sample lists 200,000 to 300,000 clones; roughly 82% were seen once. Material: PBMCs. Every receptor here comes from a woman aged 40 to 55 in good health and CMV-seropositive.

This chain joins TRBV5-4 and TRBJ2-7; D gene unclear. This CDR3 contains 15 residues. In germline, CDR1 is SGHNT, CDR2 YYREEE (reference sequence). The ends were cut back, 5 bases at V and 6 bases at J, with 21 bases in the middle. The CDR3 loop reads CASSYFSGSEIEQYF. The DNA for the CDR3 is TGTGCCAGCAGTTACTTCTCCGGTTCCGAGATCGAGCAGTACTTC.

This chain connects TRBV19 to TRBJ1-5; D remains ambiguous. The V gene lost 3 bases and the J gene lost 2 bases, with 11 bases spanning the gap. The germline V gene has CDR1 LNHDA and CDR2 SQIVND (reference sequence). CDR3 size: 15 residues. In DNA form, the CDR3 reads TGTGCCAGTAGTATTCCTGGGGAGGGCAATCAGCCCCAGCATTTT. Encoded protein: CASSIPGEGNQPQHF.

The CDR3 loop is CASSSGQRPSPLHF. CDR3 in DNA: TGTGCCAGTAGTTCCGGACAGAGACCTTCACCCCTCCACTTT. The chain combines TRBV19 with TRBJ1-6, with D maybe TRBD1 (6 bases). There are 14 residues in the CDR3. Germline V gives CDR1 LNHDA, CDR2 SQIVND (reference sequence). Trimming cost V 5 bases and J 9 bases, with 14 bases left between them.

The count of this clone is one. This chain uses TRBV29-1 with TRBJ2-3; D is possibly TRBD2 (6 bases). The CDR3 is made up of 14 amino acids. Germline values: CDR1 SQVTM, CDR2 ANQGSEA. The ends were cut back, 4 bases at V and 6 bases at J, with 17 bases in the middle. The CDR3 DNA reads TGCAGCGTTGGGGGAGGTGTAGGAACGGATACGCAGTATTTT. Translated, it gives CSVGGGVGTDTQYF.

The CDR3 DNA sequence: TGTGCCTGGAGCTTAATCGGACAGGGAGGCATATATTTT. Its translation is CAWSLIGQGGIYF. The V and J genes are TRBV30 and TRBJ1-3; 8 bases are shared with TRBD1. The germline V gene encodes CDR1 GTSNPN and CDR2 SVGIG (reference sequence). V lost 3 bases, J lost 12 bases, and 10 bases stayed unmatched. This CDR3 is 13 amino acids long.

The chain carries TRBV2 and TRBJ1-4; possibly TRBD1 for D (6 bases). V was clipped by 6 bases and J by 1 base, with 9 bases between them. The CDR3 has 14 residues. Germline V gene sequence: CDR1 SNHLY, CDR2 FYNNEI. The CDR3 here is CASRIQGTNEKLFF. CDR3 bases: TGTGCCAGCAGGATACAGGGAACTAATGAAAAACTGTTTTTT.

This sequence joins TRBV6-1 and TRBJ1-2, with D hard to call. V was trimmed by 3 bases and J by 4 bases, leaving 9 bases between them. The CDR3 is made up of 13 amino acids. CDR1 is MNHNS, CDR2 SASEGT, per germline. CDR3 DNA sequence: TGTGCCAGCAGTGACAGGTTGGGCTATGGCTACACCTTC. As protein: CASSDRLGYGYTF.

This clone was seen a single time. This rearrangement joins TRBV4-1 to TRBJ2-3; 10 bases are a match to TRBD1. The CDR3 consists of 16 residues. Germline CDR1 and CDR2: MGHRA and YSYEKL. The V and J ends lost 0 bases and 5 bases, in that order; junction bases with no gene match: 5. The CDR3 nucleotides read TGCGCCAGCAGCCAAGATATCGACAGGGGGCGAGATACGCAGTATTTT. Residues: CASSQDIDRGRDTQYF.

J is TRBJ1-5 and V is TRBV5-1; 10 nucleotides agree with TRBD1. The CDR3 has 14 amino acids. V gave up 4 bases and J gave up 5 bases; unmatched junction bases: 3. Germline V gene data show CDR1 as SGHRS and CDR2 as YFSETQ. CDR3 DNA: TGCGCCAGCAGCCCTGGACAGGGGGATCAGCCCCAGCATTTT. As protein: CASSPGQGDQPQHF.

The chain recombines TRBV30 with TRBJ1-1, with a weak D call TRBD1 (5 bases). Germline V gene data show CDR1 as GTSNPN and CDR2 as SVGIG (reference sequence). Trimming cost V 0 bases and J 10 bases, with 9 bases left between them. There are 11 residues in the CDR3. CDR3 region: CAWSVLTVAFF. The CDR3 DNA sequence: TGTGCCTGGAGTGTCCTGACAGTAGCTTTCTTT.

This chain links TRBV7-6 with TRBJ1-1; D gene ambiguous. The V gene's germline CDR1 is SGHVS and CDR2 FNYEAQ. The CDR3 spans 14 residues. V was pared by 5 bases and J by 2 bases, with 12 bases between. The CDR3 region is CASSLRAGNTEAFF. The CDR3 bases are TGTGCCAGCAGCCTGCGGGCAGGTAACACTGAAGCTTTCTTT. Full variable domain (rest looked up from reference TRBV7-6 and TRBJ1-1): GAGVSQSPRYKVTKRGQDVALRCDPISGHVSLYWYRQALGQGPEFLTYFNYEAQQDKSGLPNDRFSAERPEGSISTLTIQRTEQRDSAMYRCASSLRAGNTEAFFGQGTRLTVV.

V gene TRBV4-3 combines with J gene TRBJ2-1; 9 bases fit TRBD2. Trimming took 0 bases from V and 5 from J; bases not matched to a gene: 2. The CDR3 consists of 15 residues. The germline V gene encodes CDR1 LGHNA and CDR2 YSLEER. The CDR3: CASSQDLAGNNEQFF. Here the CDR3 DNA reads TGCGCCAGCAGCCAAGATCTAGCGGGGAACAATGAGCAGTTCTTC.

This clone was counted only a few times. The sample holds other DNA sequences that translate to the same CDR3. CDR3 amino acids: CASSPGLARNEQFF. CDR3 DNA: TGTGCCAGCAGCCCAGGACTAGCGAGAAATGAGCAGTTCTTC. The chain carries TRBV7-3 and TRBJ2-1, with TRBD2 identical over 9 bases. The CDR3 consists of 14 residues. V lost 5 bases and J lost 7; bases outside the gene matches: 6. Germline V CDR1 and CDR2: SGHTA, FQGTGA. The complete variable domain, with remaining parts taken from reference TRBV7-3 and TRBJ2-1, reads GAGVSQTPSNKVTEKGKYVELRCDPISGHTALYWYRQSLGQGPEFLIYFQGTGAADDSGLPNDRFFAVRPEGSVSTLKIQRTERGDSAVYLCASSPGLARNEQFFGPGTRLTVL.

This chain connects TRBV6-5 to TRBJ2-7; a weak D match, TRBD2 (6 bases). The V gene's germline CDR1 is MNHEY and CDR2 SVGAGI. The CDR3 runs 13 residues. With 7 bases removed from V and 8 bases from J, the gap between germline ends came to 18 bases. The CDR3 protein is CASKPMGGTKQYF. DNA of the CDR3: TGTGCCAGCAAACCTATGGGAGGAACGAAGCAGTACTTC.

V gene TRBV19 combines with J gene TRBJ2-2, with 10 positions matching TRBD2. Germline V gene lookup returns CDR1 LNHDA and CDR2 SQIVND (reference sequence). Germline trimming cut 6 bases from V and 7 bases from J; bases unmatched to any gene: 11. This CDR3 region has 16 residues. Written as DNA, the CDR3 is TGTGCCAGTAGCCCCCGGCTAGCGGGAGCTGACGGGGAGCTGTTTTTT. Translation: CASSPRLAGADGELFF.

V usage is TRBV4-3 and J usage is TRBJ1-2; the match to TRBD1 covers 7 bases. After removal of 4 bases from V and 3 bases from J, the junction contained 2 bases not matched to a gene. The CDR3 runs 13 residues. Germline CDR1 is LGHNA and CDR2 is YSLEER. The CDR3 DNA follows: TGCGCCAGCAGCCCCAGGGGGGACTATGGCTACACCTTC. This sequence encodes CASSPRGDYGYTF.

The chain uses TRBV6-5 and TRBJ2-4; 7 nucleotides line up with TRBD2. The junction had 9 bases not matched to a gene; V was cut back by 4 bases and J by 6 bases. The length of the CDR3 is 15 residues. Germline-derived CDR1 and CDR2 are MNHEY and SVGAGI. The CDR3 bases are TGTGCCAGCAGTTCCACCGGGACTACACTAAACATTCAGTACTTC. Its protein is CASSSTGTTLNIQYF.

The chain has TRBV11-2 and TRBJ2-1; the match to TRBD2 covers 12 bases. With 5 bases clipped from V and 8 bases from J, the junction kept 7 bases outside the gene matches. CDR1 SGHAT and CDR2 FQNNGV come from the germline V gene. CDR3 size: 15 residues. CDR3 protein: CASSPSSGGAYEQFF. The CDR3 nucleotides are TGTGCCAGCAGCCCTTCTAGCGGGGGGGCTTATGAGCAGTTCTTC.

This clone was seen more than once but under ten times. The CDR3, as DNA: TGTGCCAGCAGTTTACTAGCGGGAGATTACGAGCAGTACTTC. Protein product: CASSLLAGDYEQYF. The chain joins TRBV27 to TRBJ2-7; TRBD2 matches 10 bases. With 2 bases clipped from V and 4 bases from J, the junction kept 2 bases outside the gene matches. Per the germline V gene, CDR1 is MNHEY and CDR2 is SMNVEV (reference sequence). The CDR3 covers 14 residues.

The chain joins TRBV28 to TRBJ1-2; D may be TRBD1 (6 bases). Germline V gives CDR1 MDHEN, CDR2 SYDVKM. This CDR3 comprises 13 residues. Trimming pared 6 bases from V and 5 bases from J, leaving 13 bases between. Written as DNA, the CDR3 is TGTGCCAGCAGGGCAGGGGTTAAGTATGGCTACACCTTC. Translation gives CASRAGVKYGYTF.

The chain is built from TRBV11-3 and TRBJ1-2; 8 nucleotides match TRBD1. Per germline, CDR1 SGHNT and CDR2 YENEEA. The CDR3 sequence is 15 residues long. J gave up 2 bases and V 1 base, and 3 bases lay outside the gene matches. The CDR3 spells CASSLGTGGNYGYTF. The CDR3 DNA is TGTGCCAGCAGCTTAGGCACAGGGGGAAACTATGGCTACACCTTC.

In DNA, the CDR3 is TGTGCCTGGAGTGTGCGGACTCCCACCTACGAGCAGTACTTC. This sequence encodes CAWSVRTPTYEQYF. The genes are TRBV30 and TRBJ2-7; possible D gene TRBD2, 5 bases. Germline V gene lookup returns CDR1 GTSNPN and CDR2 SVGIG (reference sequence). V was cut by 0 bases and J by 2 bases, with 11 bases left in between. The length of the CDR3 is 14 residues.